These 12 T cell receptor beta chains were all obtained from the same sample, sequenced in a study of blood T cells in healthy people across ages. Through a sample-barcoded 5' primer and a J-beta primer mix, a second PCR was run for roughly 6 to 12 cycles. MiXCR, applied by TCRdb to the 5' RACE reads, yields one record per CDR3 protein. This table holds almost 1 million distinct CDR3 sequences, about 51% found once. Material for sequencing was blood. The receptors shown here come from an older woman in good health.

This clonotype was found once. This may arise from a read error, as a much more abundant clone is one base away. The rearrangement joins TRBV29-1 to TRBJ2-7; no reliable D call. The DNA end lines up better with TRBJ2-1; the J call may be wrong. There are 16 residues in the CDR3. Looked up from germline, CDR1 is SQVTM and CDR2 is ANQGSEA. In DNA, the CDR3 is TGCAGCGTAGGTACGGCAGTCCCTGGCAGTCTTAATGAGCAGTTCTTC. Translated: CSVGTAVPGSLNEQFF.

The chain carries TRBV9 and TRBJ2-3; D is perhaps TRBD2 (5 bases). CDR3 length equals 15 residues. V was clipped by 5 bases and J by 1 base, with 14 bases between them. Germline loops: CDR1 SGDLS, CDR2 YYNGEE. CDR3 amino acids: CASSMGGSGTDTQYF. CDR3 bases: TGTGCCAGCAGTATGGGTGGGAGCGGCACAGATACGCAGTATTTT.

This chain connects TRBV10-3 to TRBJ2-7; TRBD1 agrees at 7 bases. The germline gives CDR1 ENHRY, CDR2 SYGVKD. J gave up 2 bases and V 10 bases, and 8 bases lay outside the gene matches. The CDR3 is made up of 13 amino acids. The CDR3 DNA sequence: TGTGCCACCCGGACAGGAGCGCCCTACGAGCAGTACTTC. It yields the protein CATRTGAPYEQYF.

The gene calls are TRBV20-1 and TRBJ2-7, with a weak D call TRBD2 (5 bases). Germline V gene lookup returns CDR1 DFQATT and CDR2 SNEGSKA (reference sequence). This CDR3 comprises 14 residues. V lost 0 bases and J lost 3, with 12 bases in between. The CDR3 here is CSARDLTGNYEQYF. The CDR3 DNA is TGCAGTGCTAGAGATCTAACGGGAAACTACGAGCAGTACTTC.

As DNA, the CDR3 is TGTGCCAGCAGCTTTTCAGCGGGCCAGTCGAATGAGCAGTTCTTC. Its translation: CASSFSAGQSNEQFF. The rearrangement links TRBV11-1 to TRBJ2-1, with D perhaps TRBD2 (6 bases). CDR3 length: 15 residues. Trimming left V 3 bases short and J 7 bases short, with 16 bases between. Germline lookup yields CDR1 SGHAT and CDR2 FQDESV (reference sequence).

The V gene is TRBV12-3 or TRBV12-4, the J gene TRBJ2-1; D may be TRBD2 (6 bases). V was pared by 2 bases and J by 9 bases, with 17 bases between. This CDR3 comprises 15 residues. Written as DNA, the CDR3 is TGTGCCAGCAGTTTATGGCTAGCGAGCGGTCGTGAGCAGTTCTTC. Encoded protein: CASSLWLASGREQFF.

A remark on this clonotype: At one of its ends the junction is not consistent with the germline gene, which may arise from a read error. V gene TRBV12-3 or TRBV12-4 combines with J gene TRBJ2-7; 8 nucleotides align to TRBD2. CDR3 length: 14 amino acids. The CDR3 region has the DNA TGTGCCAGCAGTGTAGCGGGAAATTCCTACGAGCAGTACTTC. It encodes CASSVAGNSYEQYF.

This clonotype was recorded a few times. The J gene is TRBJ2-4, the V gene TRBV2; the D is unclear. The CDR3 has 12 amino acids. Trimming took off 2 bases at V and 13 bases at J, with 12 bases between the two ends. The germline V gene has CDR1 SNHLY and CDR2 FYNNEI. The CDR3 here is CASSEQSLEQYF. The CDR3 nucleotides read TGTGCCAGCAGTGAACAGTCTCTAGAGCAGTACTTC.

The chain carries TRBV6-1 and TRBJ2-3, with 8 bases aligning to TRBD1. The CDR3 totals 14 residues. V trimming: 5 bases; J trimming: 4 bases; junction bases outside the gene matches: 5. CDR1 is MNHNS and CDR2 is SASEGT in the germline V gene. The CDR3 region is CASSPGQEADTQYF. In nucleotides, the CDR3 is TGTGCCAGCAGTCCGGGACAGGAGGCAGATACGCAGTATTTT.

This clonotype was detected only once. The CDR3 nucleotides are TGCGCCAGCAACGCAAGCGGGACTAACTATGGCTACACCTTC. The encoded protein is CASNASGTNYGYTF. The chain couples TRBV5-1 to TRBJ1-2, with unresolved D. Germline values: CDR1 SGHRS, CDR2 YFSETQ. With 6 bases removed from V and 0 bases from J, the gap between germline ends came to 12 bases. The CDR3 sequence is 14 residues long. The variable domain in full, completed from reference TRBV5-1 and TRBJ1-2, reads KAGVTQTPRYLIKTRGQQVTLSCSPISGHRSVSWYQQTPGQGLQFLFEYFSETQRNKGNFPGRFSGRQFSNSRSEMNVSTLELGDSALYLCASNASGTNYGYTFGSGTRLTVV.

The chain uses TRBV30 and TRBJ2-7; D ambiguous. Trimming stripped 4 bases from V and 3 bases from J, with 4 bases between. This CDR3 comprises 10 residues. Germline V gives CDR1 GTSNPN, CDR2 SVGIG (reference sequence). CDR3 bases: TGTGCCTGGAAGGACTACGAGCAGTACTTC. Translation gives CAWKDYEQYF. Using reference TRBV30 and TRBJ2-7 for the parts outside the CDR3, the full variable domain is SQTIHQWPATLVQPVGSPLSLECTVEGTSNPNLYWYRQAAGRGLQLLFYSVGIGQISSEVPQNLSASRPQDRQFILSSKKLLLSDSGFYLCAWKDYEQYFGPGTRLTVT.

This clonotype was counted at least ten times. V and J are TRBV20-1 and TRBJ2-1, with a possible D match to TRBD2 (6 bases). The germline gives CDR1 DFQATT, CDR2 SNEGSKA (reference sequence). V was trimmed by 3 bases and J by 2 bases, leaving 8 bases between them. There are 13 residues in the CDR3. This CDR3 is CSASGSAYNEQFF. The CDR3 DNA is TGCAGTGCTAGCGGGAGTGCCTACAATGAGCAGTTCTTC.